The clone carrying this T cell receptor (beta chain) has just one count. What it recognizes is unknown. V shed 0 bases and J shed 6 bases, with 6 bases lying between them. Germline values: CDR1 SGHVS, CDR2 FQNEAQ. The CDR3 has 14 residues. These data come from a study of shared clonotypes between healthy human individuals. Findings and limits, study-wide: Expectations were that clonotype sharing among donors would be affected by sequencing depth.

The study enrolled healthy HIV-negative adults without recent acute infections or vaccinations as donors. The donors, all of them Caucasian adults, lived in Nashville, Tennessee. TCRdb's table, derived via immunoSEQ multiplex PCR, lists solely in-frame clones and lacks some. This sample yields 450,000 to 500,000 clones, of which approximately 82% are seen a single time; around 12% belongs to the top ten. The sequence was collected from a woman aged 40 to 55 in good health. Some clones in this sample may be carry-over from other donors' samples. The sample consisted of PBMCs. The chain has TRBV7-8 and TRBJ1-6; tentatively, D is TRBD1 (6 bases). In DNA, the CDR3 is TGTGCCAGCAGCTTAGCACAGGGTAATTCACCCCTCCACTTT. Its protein is CASSLAQGNSPLHF.